Presented here are 20 T cell receptor beta chains from one specimen sequenced in a study of cytotoxic CD8 clonotypes in ibrutinib-treated CLL. Repertoires were generated with immunoSEQ multiplex PCR, while TCRdb's copy carries only in-frame clones and drops some. The data contain roughly 150,000 clones, about four fifths of them singletons. The sample was PBMCs, taken after 24 months of ibrutinib treatment. These receptor sequences come from a human donor with chronic lymphocytic leukemia.

The chain recombines TRBV5-5 with TRBJ1-2, with 8 nucleotides matching TRBD1. The CDR3 is made up of 13 amino acids. The germline V gene encodes CDR1 SGHKS and CDR2 YYEKEE (reference sequence). With V trimmed by 0 bases and J by 8 bases, 3 bases remained unmatched. CDR3 sequence: CASSLDRGKGYTF. The CDR3 bases are TGTGCCAGCAGCTTGGACAGGGGGAAAGGCTACACCTTC.

The genes are TRBV15 and TRBJ2-1; 9 positions match TRBD2. Per the germline V gene, CDR1 is LNHNV and CDR2 is YYDKDF (reference sequence). Unmatched junction bases numbered 11, after V lost 4 bases and J lost 7 bases. The CDR3 has 16 amino acids. This CDR3 is CATSIYSGGPLNEQFF. The DNA of the CDR3 is TGTGCCACCAGCATCTATAGCGGGGGCCCTTTGAATGAGCAGTTCTTC.

As DNA, the CDR3 is TGTGCCTGGAGTCCTGGGACTGGTTATGGCTACACCTTC. Its protein is CAWSPGTGYGYTF. The chain carries TRBV30 and TRBJ1-2, with D perhaps TRBD1 (5 bases). V lost 2 bases to trimming and J lost 5 bases, with 12 bases between them. Germline V CDR1 and CDR2: GTSNPN, SVGIG (reference sequence). CDR3 length equals 13 residues.

This chain connects TRBV18 to TRBJ1-4; TRBD1 matches 7 bases. This CDR3 spans 13 amino acids. V shed 6 bases, J shed 4 bases, and the junction held 2 bases outside the gene matches. CDR1 is KGHSH and CDR2 is LQKENI in the germline V gene. CDR3 sequence reads: CASSGTDNEKLFF. Here the CDR3 DNA reads TGTGCCAGCTCCGGGACAGATAATGAAAAACTGTTTTTT.

This chain joins TRBV6-1 and TRBJ1-6; D gene unclear. Trimming shortened V by 4 bases and J by 6 bases, and 1 base separated the two germline ends. The CDR3 totals 11 residues. The germline V gene encodes CDR1 MNHNS and CDR2 SASEGT. CDR3 in amino acids: CASSANSPLHF. The DNA of the CDR3 is TGTGCCAGCAGTGCTAATTCACCCCTCCACTTT.

The chain has TRBV4-3 and TRBJ2-1; no firm D call. Germline V CDR1 and CDR2: LGHNA, YSLEER. V was cut by 4 bases and J by 8 bases, with 15 bases left in between. CDR3 size: 14 residues. Here the CDR3 DNA reads TGCGCCAGCAGCCGGAAAAAGGGTGAGCATGAGCAGTTCTTC. Its protein is CASSRKKGEHEQFF.

The rearrangement links TRBV9 to TRBJ2-5, with TRBD2 identical over 9 bases. Matching the DNA end better, TRBJ2-7 makes the J call doubtful. CDR3 length: 16 residues. CDR1 is SGDLS and CDR2 is YYNGEE in the germline V gene. The CDR3 nucleotides read TGTGCCAGCAGCGTAGCCCCTAGCGGGAACTCCTACGAGCAGTACTTC. Translating gives CASSVAPSGNSYEQYF.

The chain carries TRBV6-5 and TRBJ1-2; D is ambiguous. The germline gives CDR1 MNHEY, CDR2 SVGAGI. The V end lost 5 bases, the J end lost 5 bases, and 9 bases lay between the germline ends. The CDR3 length is 12 residues. DNA for the CDR3: TGTGCCAGCAGTGATAAGGGTTATGGCTACACCTTC. It codes for CASSDKGYGYTF.

This clone appeared once. In nucleotides, the CDR3 is TGTGCCAGCAGTGGGCCTTTCAATCAGCCCCAGCATTTT. Residues: CASSGPFNQPQHF. V usage is TRBV25-1 and J usage is TRBJ1-5; D is ambiguous. This CDR3 is 13 amino acids long. From germline, CDR1 is MGHDK and CDR2 SYGVNS. V lost 4 bases and J lost 3, with 7 bases in between. The variable domain in full, with the rest retrieved from reference TRBV25-1 and TRBJ1-5, is EADIYQTPRYLVIGTGKKITLECSQTMGHDKMYWYQQDPGMELHLIHYSYGVNSTEKGDLSSESTVSRIRTEHFPLTLESARPSHTSQYLCASSGPFNQPQHFGDGTRLSIL.

This clone was seen a few times. The rearrangement uses TRBV15 and TRBJ1-6; perhaps TRBD1 as D (5 bases). The germline V and J ends were trimmed by 7 bases and 10 bases, with 14 bases remaining between them. The CDR3 has 13 residues. The germline V gene encodes CDR1 LNHNV and CDR2 YYDKDF (reference sequence). CDR3 DNA sequence: TGTGCCACCACCCCGCGGGGGGGATCACCCCTCCACTTT. Its translation: CATTPRGGSPLHF.

This chain connects TRBV5-6 to TRBJ1-3; D is perhaps TRBD1 (5 bases). Between the trimmed V and J ends, which lost 2 bases and 0 bases, there was a span of 9 bases. Germline V gene lookup returns CDR1 SGHDT and CDR2 YYEEEE. The CDR3 runs 15 residues. The CDR3 is CASSFGGFSGNTIYF. The CDR3 region has the DNA TGTGCCAGCAGCTTCGGGGGGTTCTCTGGAAACACCATATATTTT.

With respect to this clone: Other DNA sequences in the sample encode the same CDR3. This rearrangement joins TRBV7-9 to TRBJ1-4; D is possibly TRBD1 (6 bases). Germline V gene data show CDR1 as SEHNR and CDR2 as FQNEAQ (reference sequence). V was cut by 2 bases and J by 7 bases, with 11 bases left in between. CDR3 size: 14 residues. The CDR3 spells CASSLQGGGEKLFF. CDR3 bases: TGTGCCAGCAGCTTACAGGGAGGGGGTGAAAAACTGTTTTTT.

The chain is built from TRBV11-3 and TRBJ2-1; D is perhaps TRBD1 (5 bases). This CDR3 has 15 residues. Trimming removed 5 bases from V and 0 bases from J, with 11 bases in between. The germline V gene has CDR1 SGHNT and CDR2 YENEEA. CDR3 coding DNA: TGTGCCAGCAGCCCCAGACAGAGCTCCTACAATGAGCAGTTCTTC. This encodes CASSPRQSSYNEQFF.

This clone came up once. The V gene is TRBV6-5, the J gene TRBJ1-1; D may be TRBD1 (6 bases). Germline V lookup: CDR1 MNHEY, CDR2 SVGAGI. The V and J ends lost 2 bases and 1 base respectively, with 8 bases between them. The CDR3 has 14 residues. CDR3 in DNA: TGTGCCAGCAGTTACGGGACACCGAACACTGAAGCTTTCTTT. It codes for CASSYGTPNTEAFF.

This sequence joins TRBV7-9 and TRBJ2-1, with D possibly matching TRBD2 (6 bases). The CDR3 consists of 13 residues. The V and J ends lost 3 bases and 6 bases respectively, with 9 bases between them. Germline-derived CDR1 and CDR2 are SEHNR and FQNEAQ (reference sequence). The CDR3 DNA reads as TGTGCCAGCAGCTTCGGGGGACCCAATGAGCAGTTCTTC. Translation gives CASSFGGPNEQFF.

CDR3 loop: CASRRSRVSFF. CDR3 in DNA: TGTGCCAGCAGACGTAGCAGGGTCTCTTTCTTT. The gene calls are TRBV11-2 and TRBJ1-1; D perhaps matches TRBD1 (5 bases). V gave up 6 bases and J gave up 12 bases, with 14 bases separating them. CDR3 length equals 11 residues. Germline-derived CDR1 and CDR2 are SGHAT and FQNNGV.

J is TRBJ2-1 and V is TRBV29-1; the D gene is possibly TRBD1 (6 bases). The CDR3 consists of 16 residues. CDR1 and CDR2 (germline): SQVTM, ANQGSEA. Trimming cost V 2 bases and J 0 bases, with 14 bases left between them. As DNA, the CDR3 is TGCAGCGTTGAAAGTAGGACAGCGAGCTCCTACAATGAGCAGTTCTTC. It yields the protein CSVESRTASSYNEQFF.

V usage is TRBV14 and J usage is TRBJ1-1; D is possibly TRBD1 (5 bases). Germline CDR1 is SGHDN and CDR2 is FVKESK. The CDR3 loop spans 13 amino acids. V shed 6 bases and J shed 4 bases, with 12 bases lying between them. The CDR3 protein is CASSRQTSTEAFF. The CDR3 nucleotides read TGTGCCAGCAGTCGACAGACGAGCACTGAAGCTTTCTTT.

The V and J genes are TRBV6-6 and TRBJ2-7; D is possibly TRBD1 (6 bases). Trimming removed 0 bases from V and 0 bases from J, with 9 bases in between. Germline V gene sequence: CDR1 MNHNY, CDR2 SVGAGI (reference sequence). The CDR3 is made up of 15 amino acids. For the CDR3, the DNA is TGTGCCAGCAGTTACTCGAGACAGGTCTCCTACGAGCAGTACTTC. Its translation: CASSYSRQVSYEQYF.

CDR3 DNA: TGCAGCGTTGAACAGGGGGCGCGTAATGAGCAGTTCTTC. This gives the protein CSVEQGARNEQFF. The chain has TRBV29-1 and TRBJ2-1, with 8 bases matching TRBD1. Germline V lookup: CDR1 SQVTM, CDR2 ANQGSEA. Losses at the gene ends were 2 bases for V and 7 bases for J; bases not matched to a gene: 4. The CDR3 is made up of 13 amino acids.